The 25 T cell receptor beta chains below come from one sample, sequenced in a study of CD8+ T cells in alopecia areata. Indicated treatment: oral pan-JAK inhibitor, 5-10 mg twice daily. RNA extraction and reverse transcription yielded cDNA as sequencing template. Measured with immunoSEQ multiplex PCR; TCRdb has only the in-frame clones, and not every one. The data hold 150,000 to 250,000 clones, with 55% to 70% observed a single time. The starting material was CD4+ T cells sorted from blood, obtained at week 4, from a patient treated with tofacitinib. The source of these receptors is a human donor with alopecia areata.

This clone was observed a single time. This chain links TRBV6-5 with TRBJ2-7, with a possible D match to TRBD1 (6 bases). CDR1 is MNHEY and CDR2 is SVGAGI in the germline V gene. V lost 6 bases to trimming and J lost 4 bases, with 19 bases between them. The CDR3 has 15 residues. The CDR3, as DNA: TGTGCCAGCAGCATGGGGGCAGGGGTCGGGTACGAGCAGTACTTC. This sequence encodes CASSMGAGVGYEQYF.

A few counts support this clone. The rearrangement uses TRBV2 and TRBJ1-1, with D maybe TRBD1 (5 bases). This CDR3 region has 15 residues. Trimming took 4 bases from V and 4 from J, leaving 16 bases between them. CDR1 and CDR2 (germline): SNHLY, FYNNEI. The CDR3 sequence: CASSGGPGRGTEAFF. For the CDR3, the DNA is TGTGCCAGCAGTGGGGGTCCAGGGAGGGGCACTGAAGCTTTCTTT.

CDR3 in amino acids: CSVIPQGAGEQYF. The CDR3 DNA sequence: TGCAGCGTAATACCCCAGGGGGCGGGAGAGCAGTACTTC. This chain links TRBV29-1 with TRBJ2-7; 8 bases are shared with TRBD1. The CDR3 loop spans 13 amino acids. V shed 6 bases and J 7 bases; nucleotides not matched to a gene: 11. Germline lookup yields CDR1 SQVTM and CDR2 ANQGSEA.

The chain recombines TRBV25-1 with TRBJ1-2; D gene unclear. V gave up 4 bases and J gave up 2 bases, with 8 bases separating them. The germline V gene has CDR1 MGHDK and CDR2 SYGVNS. This CDR3 has 13 amino acids. The CDR3 DNA reads TGTGCCAGCAGTGGGACGGGGAACTATGGCTACACCTTC. Translation: CASSGTGNYGYTF.

The chain has TRBV27 and TRBJ2-7; weak D call: TRBD1 (8 bases). Germline V CDR1 and CDR2: MNHEY, SMNVEV (reference sequence). V dropped 6 bases and J dropped 3 bases, with 15 bases sitting between them. The CDR3 is 14 amino acids. The CDR3 reads CASRRQGRDYEQYF. The CDR3 DNA follows: TGTGCCAGCAGGAGACAGGGGAGGGACTACGAGCAGTACTTC.

The gene calls are TRBV7-9 and TRBJ1-2; unclear D gene. The CDR3 is 14 residues long. Germline V CDR1 and CDR2: SEHNR, FQNEAQ (reference sequence). Trimming pared 5 bases from V and 1 base from J, leaving 11 bases between. CDR3 protein: CASSLSGDNYGYTF. The CDR3 DNA reads TGTGCCAGCAGCCTCTCCGGGGATAACTATGGCTACACCTTC.

J is TRBJ1-2 and V is TRBV5-1; possible D gene TRBD1, 5 bases. CDR3 length equals 14 residues. CDR1 SGHRS and CDR2 YFSETQ come from the germline V gene. Trimming took off 0 bases at V and 1 base at J, with 7 bases between the two ends. Here the CDR3 DNA reads TGCGCCAGCAGCTTGGAAGGGGTTAACTATGGCTACACCTTC. Encoded protein: CASSLEGVNYGYTF.

This clone showed up just a few times. The chain couples TRBV28 to TRBJ1-5, with D perhaps TRBD1 (5 bases). Germline CDR1 and CDR2: MDHEN and SYDVKM. Trimming shortened V by 6 bases and J by 7 bases, and 10 bases separated the two germline ends. The CDR3 is made up of 12 amino acids. CDR3 sequence: CASSAGKQPQHF. CDR3 nucleotide sequence: TGTGCCAGCAGCGCAGGGAAGCAGCCCCAGCATTTT.

This clone was counted only a few times. V usage is TRBV5-1 and J usage is TRBJ2-3; 10 bases map to TRBD2. Germline V gene data show CDR1 as SGHRS and CDR2 as YFSETQ. There are 15 residues in the CDR3. The V gene end was trimmed by 3 bases and the J gene end by 3 bases; junction bases not matched to a gene: 4. CDR3 DNA: TGCGCCAGCAGCTCAGCGGGGGGGACAACAGATACGCAGTATTTT. The encoded protein is CASSSAGGTTDTQYF.

This CDR3 is CAWRQGLANTGELFF. DNA for the CDR3: TGTGCCTGGAGACAGGGACTAGCGAACACCGGGGAGCTGTTTTTT. This chain uses TRBV30 with TRBJ2-2; 8 bases line up with TRBD2. Germline V gene sequence: CDR1 GTSNPN, CDR2 SVGIG (reference sequence). J lost 0 bases, V lost 3 bases, and 3 bases had no gene match. The CDR3 totals 15 residues.

The chain carries TRBV4-1 and TRBJ1-1; 7 nucleotides agree with TRBD1. Looked up from germline, CDR1 is MGHRA and CDR2 is YSYEKL. The CDR3 extends over 14 amino acids. J gave up 4 bases and V 5 bases, and 7 bases lay outside the gene matches. CDR3 region: CASSSVTGPTEAFF. CDR3 bases: TGCGCCAGCAGCTCCGTGACAGGGCCCACTGAAGCTTTCTTT.

The gene calls are TRBV10-2 and TRBJ1-2; TRBD1 aligns across 9 bases. The germline V gene encodes CDR1 WSHSY and CDR2 SAAADI. The ends lost 4 bases at V and 4 bases at J; junction bases unmatched: 4. The CDR3 has 14 amino acids. CDR3 sequence reads: CASSVGQGSYGYTF. The CDR3 DNA is TGCGCCAGCAGTGTAGGACAGGGGAGCTATGGCTACACCTTC.

The chain is built from TRBV19 and TRBJ2-2, with 7 bases that match TRBD2. The CDR3 runs 14 residues. With V trimmed by 7 bases and J by 4 bases, 6 bases remained unmatched. Germline CDR1 and CDR2: LNHDA and SQIVND (reference sequence). In DNA, the CDR3 is TGTGCCAGTACCTCGGGGGGTGGCACCGGGGAGCTGTTTTTT. It specifies CASTSGGGTGELFF. The full variable domain, rest sourced from reference TRBV19 and TRBJ2-2, is DGGITQSPKYLFRKEGQNVTLSCEQNLNHDAMYWYRQDPGQGLRLIYYSQIVNDFQKGDIAEGYSVSREKKESFPLTVTSAQKNPTAFYLCASTSGGGTGELFFGEGSRLTVL.

This chain joins TRBV6-5 and TRBJ1-5, with D perhaps TRBD1 (5 bases). Germline-derived CDR1 and CDR2 are MNHEY and SVGAGI. The length of the CDR3 is 15 residues. The ends were cut back, 5 bases at V and 4 bases at J, with 15 bases in the middle. The CDR3 loop reads CASSRDFGLNQPQHF. In DNA, the CDR3 is TGTGCCAGCAGTCGGGACTTCGGGCTTAATCAGCCCCAGCATTTT.

V and J are TRBV4-1 and TRBJ1-1; D call uncertain. Trimming pared 2 bases from V and 1 base from J, leaving 11 bases between. The CDR3 has 15 residues. CDR1 MGHRA and CDR2 YSYEKL come from the germline V gene. The CDR3 nucleotides are TGCGCCAGCAGCCAACCCCGGAAGGGGAACACTGAAGCTTTCTTT. It translates to CASSQPRKGNTEAFF.

This clone was counted only a few times. The V gene is TRBV14, the J gene TRBJ2-3; the D is unclear. The V gene's germline CDR1 is SGHDN and CDR2 FVKESK. This CDR3 is built from 12 residues. With 3 bases removed from V and 11 bases from J, the gap between germline ends came to 12 bases. This CDR3 reads CASSHRSTGQYF. CDR3 bases: TGTGCCAGCAGCCACCGTAGTACTGGGCAGTATTTT.

The J gene is TRBJ2-1, the V gene TRBV5-4, with D possibly being TRBD2 (6 bases). V shed 3 bases and J shed 7 bases, with 17 bases lying between them. The germline gives CDR1 SGHNT, CDR2 YYREEE (reference sequence). CDR3 length equals 15 residues. The DNA for the CDR3 is TGTGCCAGCAGCTCTAGCGCTTCCTCGCGGAATGAGCAGTTCTTC. Its protein product is CASSSSASSRNEQFF. Based on the CDR3 plus reference TRBV5-4 and TRBJ2-1, the full variable domain is ETGVTQSPTHLIKTRGQQVTLRCSSQSGHNTVSWYQQALGQGPQFIFQYYREEENGRGNFPPRFSGLQFPNYSSELNVNALELDDSALYLCASSSSASSRNEQFFGPGTRLTVL.

There are a few counts of this clone. The rearrangement uses TRBV19 and TRBJ1-1, with 7 bases identical to TRBD1. Trimming at V came to 5 bases and at J to 3 bases, leaving 3 bases not matched to a gene. Germline CDR1 is LNHDA and CDR2 is SQIVND (reference sequence). CDR3 length equals 13 residues. The CDR3 sequence: CASSLTGDTEAFF. CDR3 sequence (DNA): TGTGCCAGTAGTCTCACAGGGGACACTGAAGCTTTCTTT.

Of note for this clone: At the DNA level, this CDR3 is encoded by other sequences in the same sample as well. The chain joins TRBV29-1 to TRBJ2-5, with D tentatively TRBD2 (6 bases). Trimming removed 4 bases from V and 0 bases from J, with 9 bases in between. Germline V gives CDR1 SQVTM, CDR2 ANQGSEA. The CDR3 has 13 residues. The CDR3 DNA is TGCAGCGTTGGGGGACTCTACCAAGAGACCCAGTACTTC. Translated, it gives CSVGGLYQETQYF.

The chain has TRBV29-1 and TRBJ1-1, with D perhaps matching TRBD1 (6 bases). V was clipped by 6 bases and J by 5 bases, with 16 bases between them. CDR1 is SQVTM, CDR2 ANQGSEA, per germline. There are 13 residues in the CDR3. The CDR3 is CSVQGGYGTEAFF. CDR3 DNA sequence: TGCAGCGTCCAAGGGGGGTACGGGACTGAAGCTTTCTTT.

The rearrangement links TRBV6-5 to TRBJ1-1; D is unresolved. Deletions cut 4 bases from V and 1 base from J, with 7 bases between. In germline, CDR1 is MNHEY, CDR2 SVGAGI. The CDR3 is 13 residues long. The CDR3 nucleotides are TGTGCCAGCAGTTCGGCAGGGAACACTGAAGCTTTCTTT. The encoded protein is CASSSAGNTEAFF.

This clone turned up a few times. The chain recombines TRBV23-1 with TRBJ1-2, with D perhaps TRBD1 (5 bases). TRBV23-1 is treated as an ORF (open reading frame) with a function not yet certain. The CDR3 totals 14 residues. The V end lost 0 bases, the J end lost 7 bases, and 12 bases lay between the germline ends. The CDR3 sequence: CASSQSEGLGGYTF. Here the CDR3 DNA reads TGCGCCAGCAGTCAATCAGAGGGGTTGGGTGGCTACACCTTC.

This rearrangement joins TRBV30 to TRBJ1-5; 10 nucleotides agree with TRBD1. Germline assignment: CDR1 GTSNPN and CDR2 SVGIG (reference sequence). CDR3 length equals 13 residues. J gave up 8 bases and V 5 bases, and 6 bases lay outside the gene matches. In DNA, the CDR3 is TGTGCCTGGGGAGGGACAGGGGTTGAGCCCCAGCATTTT. It codes for CAWGGTGVEPQHF.

The V and J genes are TRBV5-6 and TRBJ2-5; a weak D match, TRBD2 (6 bases). Deletions cut 4 bases from V and 1 base from J, with 17 bases between. This CDR3 is 16 amino acids long. The germline CDR1 and CDR2 sequences are SGHDT and YYEEEE. This chain's CDR3 is CASSPAGLGGQETQYF. In DNA, the CDR3 is TGTGCCAGCAGCCCTGCGGGTTTGGGGGGCCAAGAGACCCAGTACTTC.

CDR3 region: CASSPVQGLTGYTF. Written as DNA, the CDR3 is TGTGCCAGCTCACCAGTTCAGGGATTAACCGGCTACACCTTC. The chain carries TRBV18 and TRBJ1-2, with a weak D call TRBD1 (5 bases). Trimming stripped 2 bases from V and 8 bases from J, with 15 bases between. Germline CDR1 and CDR2: KGHSH and LQKENI. The CDR3 spans 14 residues.